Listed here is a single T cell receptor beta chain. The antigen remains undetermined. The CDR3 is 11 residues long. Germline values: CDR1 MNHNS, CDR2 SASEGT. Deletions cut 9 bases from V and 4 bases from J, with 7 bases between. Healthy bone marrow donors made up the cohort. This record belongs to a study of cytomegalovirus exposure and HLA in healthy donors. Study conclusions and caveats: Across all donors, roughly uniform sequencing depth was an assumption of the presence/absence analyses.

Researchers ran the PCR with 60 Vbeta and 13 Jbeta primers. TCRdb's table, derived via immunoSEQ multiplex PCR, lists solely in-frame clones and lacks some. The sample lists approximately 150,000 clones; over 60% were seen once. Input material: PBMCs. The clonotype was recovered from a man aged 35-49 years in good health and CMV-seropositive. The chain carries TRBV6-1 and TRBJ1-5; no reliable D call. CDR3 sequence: CARPGNQPQHF. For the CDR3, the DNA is TGTGCCAGGCCGGGGAATCAGCCCCAGCATTTT.